The rows below give T cell receptor beta chains drawn from one sample of a study of CD8+ T cells in alopecia areata. Sequenced by immunoSEQ multiplex PCR; TCRdb stores in-frame clones only, minus some. The sample holds approximately 100,000 clones, 55% to 70% seen once. Specimen: CD8+ T cells sorted from blood, collected at roughly week 55, from a patient treated with tofacitinib. The receptors shown here come from a human donor with alopecia areata. The CDR3 runs from the conserved cysteine through the conserved F or W. The order of the fields is clone size, D gene, V gene, J gene, CDR3 protein, CDR3 DNA. A D gene is named only where the DNA matches it firmly. Clone size is given for some rows only: seen once, a few or many times, or a class if the clone is expanded.

NA	NA	TRBV7-8	TRBJ2-7	CASSLGTEYEQYF	TGTGCCAGCAGCTTAGGGACGGAATACGAGCAGTACTTC
NA	NA	TRBV6-5	TRBJ1-1	CASSQLSKADTEAFF	TGTGCCAGCAGTCAGTTGTCAAAGGCGGACACTGAAGCTTTCTTT
once	TRBD2	TRBV18	TRBJ2-1	CASSRTSGGNEQFF	TGTGCCAGCTCGAGGACTAGCGGGGGCAATGAGCAGTTCTTC
NA	NA	TRBV13	TRBJ2-3	CASRDTGFDTQYF	TGTGCCAGCAGAGATACAGGGTTTGATACGCAGTATTTT
NA	TRBD2	TRBV4-1	TRBJ2-1	CASSHGTSGDNEQFF	TGCGCCAGCAGCCACGGGACTAGCGGAGACAATGAGCAGTTCTTC
NA	NA	TRBV7-8	TRBJ1-5	CASSPIALLTDNYQPQHF	TGTGCCAGCAGCCCCATCGCCCTTTTGACAGACAATTATCAGCCCCAGCATTTT
NA	NA	TRBV5-6	TRBJ2-7	CASRLERETYEQYF	TGTGCCAGCAGGTTGGAACGGGAAACCTACGAGCAGTACTTC
few	TRBD2	TRBV10-3	TRBJ2-5	CAIRGAGGTKPQETQYF	TGTGCCATCAGGGGAGCGGGGGGGACAAAACCCCAAGAGACCCAGTACTTC
once	NA	TRBV30	TRBJ2-5	CAWSILQTQETQYF	TGTGCCTGGAGTATCTTGCAAACCCAAGAGACCCAGTACTTC
NA	TRBD1	TRBV2	TRBJ2-7	CASFTGTGLYEQYF	TGTGCCAGCTTTACCGGGACAGGGTTATACGAGCAGTACTTC
NA	NA	TRBV5-6	TRBJ1-2	CASSVGTRPLGYTF	TGTGCCAGCAGCGTCGGGACACGACCTCTGGGCTACACCTTC
NA	NA	TRBV4-1	TRBJ2-5	CASSQEGKEQYF	TGCGCCAGCAGCCAAGAGGGGAAGGAGCAGTACTTC
NA	NA	TRBV2	TRBJ1-1	CASSPGSTEAFF	TGTGCCAGCAGCCCCGGCAGCACTGAAGCTTTCTTT
NA	TRBD1	TRBV6-5	TRBJ1-6	CASSSGTGVSPLHF	TGTGCCAGCAGTTCCGGGACAGGGGTCTCACCCCTCCACTTT
NA	NA	TRBV6-6	TRBJ2-7	CASSNPTGNRRYEQYF	TGTGCCAGCAGTAACCCGACAGGTAACAGGAGGTACGAGCAGTACTTC
few	NA	TRBV10-3	TRBJ1-5	CAISESLTDDLNQPQHF	TGTGCCATCAGTGAGTCTCTCACAGACGACCTCAATCAGCCCCAGCATTTT
NA	TRBD2	TRBV5-6	TRBJ2-7	CASSLEGTTYEQYF	TGTGCCAGCAGCTTGGAAGGGACTACCTACGAGCAGTACTTC
NA	TRBD1	TRBV19	TRBJ2-2	CASSMPQGVGNTGELFF	TGTGCCAGTAGTATGCCCCAGGGGGTCGGAAACACCGGGGAGCTGTTTTTT
NA	NA	TRBV7-2	TRBJ1-2	CASSLAYRGADGGYTF	TGTGCCAGCAGCTTAGCGTACCGGGGCGCGGATGGTGGCTACACCTTC
NA	TRBD2	TRBV7-6	TRBJ2-5	CASSPRGGGAGQETQYF	TGTGCCAGCAGCCCAAGGGGTGGGGGAGCGGGGCAAGAGACCCAGTACTTC
NA	NA	TRBV2	TRBJ2-5	CASSDTGIETQYF	TGTGCCAGCAGTGATACTGGGATTGAGACCCAGTACTTC
few	TRBD1	TRBV4-2	TRBJ2-3	CASSQGWTGGTDTQYF	TGTGCCAGCAGCCAAGGATGGACAGGGGGTACAGATACGCAGTATTTT
NA	NA	TRBV7-9	TRBJ2-5	CASSPSYPARQETQYF	TGTGCCAGCAGCCCTAGTTATCCTGCGCGGCAAGAGACCCAGTACTTC
few	NA	TRBV27	TRBJ2-6	CASWGRRINSGANVLTF	TGTGCCAGTTGGGGGCGGAGGATCAACTCTGGGGCCAACGTCCTGACTTTC
NA	NA	TRBV15	TRBJ1-5	CATSSGRSRNQPQHF	TGTGCCACCAGCTCGGGAAGGAGCCGCAATCAGCCCCAGCATTTT
few	NA	TRBV6-5	TRBJ1-1	CASSYGGTEAFF	TGTGCCAGCAGCTATGGGGGAACTGAAGCTTTCTTT
NA	TRBD1	TRBV13	TRBJ2-1	CASSSGTGDWNEQFF	TGTGCCAGCAGCTCCGGGACAGGGGATTGGAATGAGCAGTTCTTC
NA	TRBD1	TRBV6-5	TRBJ1-2	CASSYWDREGVGYTF	TGTGCCAGCAGTTACTGGGACAGGGAGGGGGTAGGCTACACCTTC
NA	TRBD2	TRBV30	TRBJ2-1	CAWSGGESSYNEQFF	TGTGCCTGGAGCGGGGGGGAAAGCTCCTACAATGAGCAGTTCTTC
NA	NA	TRBV5-6	TRBJ2-7	CASSLGRSYEQYF	TGTGCCAGCAGCTTGGGCAGATCCTACGAGCAGTACTTC
NA	NA	TRBV19	TRBJ2-1	CAISPGPRHGNEQFF	TGTGCCATCTCTCCCGGGCCTCGCCACGGCAATGAGCAGTTCTTC
NA	NA	TRBV27	TRBJ1-1	CASSLGGRQMNTEAFF	TGTGCCAGCAGTTTAGGCGGGCGACAGATGAACACTGAAGCTTTCTTT
NA	NA	TRBV4-1	TRBJ2-3	CASSQFESGDTQYF	TGCGCCAGCAGCCAATTCGAGTCCGGAGATACGCAGTATTTT
once	NA	TRBV2	TRBJ2-3	CASSETRAVVRGKGDTQYF	TGTGCCAGCAGTGAAACTCGTGCTGTCGTTAGGGGGAAAGGGGATACGCAGTATTTT
NA	TRBD2	TRBV15	TRBJ2-1	CATSRTGGYNEQFF	TGTGCCACCAGCAGGACCGGGGGGTACAATGAGCAGTTCTTC
NA	NA	TRBV6-6	TRBJ1-1	CASTVRAGEAFF	TGTGCCAGCACCGTCAGGGCCGGCGAAGCTTTCTTT
NA	TRBD1	TRBV7-6	TRBJ2-2	CASSSPRGRTGELFF	TGTGCCAGCAGCTCCCCGAGGGGGCGGACCGGGGAGCTGTTTTTT
once	NA	TRBV23-1	TRBJ2-4	CASSQSGTQYF	TGCGCCAGCAGTCAATCTGGGACTCAGTACTTC
NA	NA	TRBV29-1	TRBJ2-1	CSVEDVRLEQFF	TGCAGCGTTGAAGATGTTAGGTTGGAGCAGTTCTTC
NA	TRBD1	TRBV4-1	TRBJ2-5	CASSQTGTGGKETQYF	TGCGCCAGCAGCCAAACCGGGACAGGGGGCAAGGAGACCCAGTACTTC
NA	TRBD1	TRBV30	TRBJ2-3	CAWNGDRGTDTQYF	TGTGCCTGGAATGGGGACAGGGGGACAGATACGCAGTATTTT
NA	NA	TRBV5-1	TRBJ2-3	CASSLRATGGRPSTDTQYF	TGCGCCAGCAGCTTGAGAGCGACGGGGGGCCGGCCTAGCACAGATACGCAGTATTTT
NA	TRBD1	TRBV27	TRBJ2-3	CASKSRDRVTDTQYF	TGTGCCAGCAAATCACGGGACAGGGTGACAGATACGCAGTATTTT
few	TRBD2	TRBV9	TRBJ2-3	CASSVVSGGTISTDTQYF	TGTGCCAGCAGCGTAGTTAGCGGGGGGACTATCAGCACAGATACGCAGTATTTT
NA	NA	TRBV4-1	TRBJ2-1	CASSQRWGDTGGNEQFF	TGCGCCAGCAGCCAAAGATGGGGGGACACGGGAGGCAATGAGCAGTTCTTC
NA	NA	TRBV6-6	TRBJ2-7	CASSPGSGYEQYF	TGTGCCAGCAGTCCAGGGTCAGGGTACGAGCAGTACTTC
NA	TRBD1	TRBV30	TRBJ2-1	CAWSVGTGGYNEQFF	TGTGCCTGGAGTGTCGGGACAGGGGGCTACAATGAGCAGTTCTTC
NA	NA	TRBV5-1	TRBJ2-7	CASSLEGHEQYF	TGCGCCAGCAGCTTGGAGGGTCACGAGCAGTACTTC
NA	TRBD2	TRBV7-9	TRBJ2-1	CASSSRGESSYNEQFF	TGTGCCAGCAGCTCCCGGGGGGAAAGCTCCTACAATGAGCAGTTCTTC
NA	TRBD2	TRBV4-2	TRBJ2-3	CASSQGLAGGITDTQYF	TGTGCCAGCAGCCAGGGTCTAGCGGGGGGGATCACAGATACGCAGTATTTT
NA	TRBD1	TRBV30	TRBJ1-1	CAWGTGGLTEAFF	TGTGCCTGGGGGACAGGGGGCCTCACTGAAGCTTTCTTT
few	NA	TRBV7-9	TRBJ2-7	CASSQGLKPSYEQYF	TGTGCCAGCAGCCAGGGACTTAAGCCCTCCTACGAGCAGTACTTC
NA	NA	TRBV18	TRBJ1-1	CASSHNRAETEAFF	TGTGCCAGCTCACATAACAGGGCTGAGACTGAAGCTTTCTTT
few	NA	TRBV4-2	TRBJ2-7	CASSQDQVARMGDLYEQYF	TGTGCCAGCAGCCAAGATCAGGTAGCTCGAATGGGGGACCTCTACGAGCAGTACTTC
NA	NA	TRBV6-1	TRBJ2-3	CASSEWDSTDTQYF	TGTGCCAGCAGTGAATGGGACAGCACAGATACGCAGTATTTT
NA	TRBD2	TRBV5-1	TRBJ2-2	CATAPGGGTGELFF	TGCGCCACCGCGCCCGGGGGGGGCACCGGGGAGCTGTTTTTT
NA	TRBD2	TRBV4-2	TRBJ2-2	CASSQDFRGGLTGELFF	TGTGCCAGCAGCCAAGATTTTCGGGGGGGCCTCACCGGGGAGCTGTTTTTT
once	NA	TRBV29-1	TRBJ1-1	CSATLTGQDTEAFF	TGCAGCGCCACACTCACAGGGCAGGACACTGAAGCTTTCTTT